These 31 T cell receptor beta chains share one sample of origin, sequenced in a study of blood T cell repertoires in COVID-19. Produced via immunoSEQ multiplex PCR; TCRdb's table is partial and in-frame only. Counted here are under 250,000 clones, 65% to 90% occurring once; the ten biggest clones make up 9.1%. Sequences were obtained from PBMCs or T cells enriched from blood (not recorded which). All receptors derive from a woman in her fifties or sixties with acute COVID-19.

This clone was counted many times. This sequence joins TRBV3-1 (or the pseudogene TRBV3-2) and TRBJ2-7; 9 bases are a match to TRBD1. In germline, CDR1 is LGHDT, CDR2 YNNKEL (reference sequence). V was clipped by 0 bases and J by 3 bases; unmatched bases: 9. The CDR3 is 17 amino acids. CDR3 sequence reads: CASSQEGAGTGRYEQYF. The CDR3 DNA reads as TGTGCCAGCAGCCAAGAGGGGGCAGGGACAGGGCGCTACGAGCAGTACTTC.

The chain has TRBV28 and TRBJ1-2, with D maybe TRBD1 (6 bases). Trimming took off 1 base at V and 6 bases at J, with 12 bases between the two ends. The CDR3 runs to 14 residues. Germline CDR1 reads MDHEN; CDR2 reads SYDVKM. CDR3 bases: TGTGCCAGCAGTTTATTAAGGGGGATAGATGGCTACACCTTC. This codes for CASSLLRGIDGYTF.

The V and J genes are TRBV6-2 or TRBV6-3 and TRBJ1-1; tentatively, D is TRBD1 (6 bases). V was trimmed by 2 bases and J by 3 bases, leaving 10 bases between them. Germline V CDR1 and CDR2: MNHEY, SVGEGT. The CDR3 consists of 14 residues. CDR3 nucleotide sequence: TGTGCCAGCAGTTACGTCGGACAGTACACTGAAGCTTTCTTT. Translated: CASSYVGQYTEAFF.

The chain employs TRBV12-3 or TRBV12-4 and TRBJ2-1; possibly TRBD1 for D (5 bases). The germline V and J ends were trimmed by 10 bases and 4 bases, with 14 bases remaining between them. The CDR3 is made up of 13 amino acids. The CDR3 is CAIAGSWYNEQFF. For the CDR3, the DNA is TGTGCCATCGCAGGGTCGTGGTACAATGAGCAGTTCTTC.

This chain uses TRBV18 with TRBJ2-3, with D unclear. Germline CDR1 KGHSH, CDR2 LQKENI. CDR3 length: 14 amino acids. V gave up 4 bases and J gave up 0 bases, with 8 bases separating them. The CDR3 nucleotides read TGTGCCAGCTCACAACTCCTTAGCACAGATACGCAGTATTTT. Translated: CASSQLLSTDTQYF.

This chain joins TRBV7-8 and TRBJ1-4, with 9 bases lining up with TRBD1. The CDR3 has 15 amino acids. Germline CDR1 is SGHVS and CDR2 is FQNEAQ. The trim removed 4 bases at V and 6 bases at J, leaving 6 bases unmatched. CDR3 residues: CASSSSGTGYEKLFF. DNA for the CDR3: TGTGCCAGCAGCTCGTCCGGGACAGGGTATGAAAAACTGTTTTTT.

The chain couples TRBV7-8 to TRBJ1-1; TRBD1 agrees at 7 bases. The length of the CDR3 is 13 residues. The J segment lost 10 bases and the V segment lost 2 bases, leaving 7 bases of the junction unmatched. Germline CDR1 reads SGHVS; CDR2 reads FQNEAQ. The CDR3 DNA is TGTGCCAGCAGCTTACGACAGGGTATGGTAGCTTTCTTT. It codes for CASSLRQGMVAFF.

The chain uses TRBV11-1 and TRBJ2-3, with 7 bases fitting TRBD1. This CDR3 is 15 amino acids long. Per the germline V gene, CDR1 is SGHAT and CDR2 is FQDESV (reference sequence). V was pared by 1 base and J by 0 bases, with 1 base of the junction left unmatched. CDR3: CASSLEGQSTDTQYF. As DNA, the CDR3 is TGTGCCAGCAGCTTAGAGGGACAGAGCACAGATACGCAGTATTTT.

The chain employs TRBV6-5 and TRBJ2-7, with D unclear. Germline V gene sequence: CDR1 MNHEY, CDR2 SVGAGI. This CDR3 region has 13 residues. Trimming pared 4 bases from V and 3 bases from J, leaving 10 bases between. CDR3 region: CASSSSPGYEQYF. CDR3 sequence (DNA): TGTGCCAGCAGTTCATCTCCGGGCTACGAGCAGTACTTC.

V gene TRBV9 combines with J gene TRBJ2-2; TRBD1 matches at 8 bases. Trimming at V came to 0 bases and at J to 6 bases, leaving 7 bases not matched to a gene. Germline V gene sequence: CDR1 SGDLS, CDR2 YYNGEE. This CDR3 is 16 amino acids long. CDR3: CASSVVGAGGPGELFF. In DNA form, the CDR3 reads TGTGCCAGCAGCGTAGTAGGGGCAGGGGGCCCCGGGGAGCTGTTTTTT.

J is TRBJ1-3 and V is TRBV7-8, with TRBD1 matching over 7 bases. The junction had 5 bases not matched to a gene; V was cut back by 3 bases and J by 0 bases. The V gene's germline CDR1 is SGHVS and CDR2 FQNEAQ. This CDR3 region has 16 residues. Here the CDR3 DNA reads TGTGCCAGCAGCTTTGGACAGGCGAGCTCTGGAAACACCATATATTTT. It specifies CASSFGQASSGNTIYF.

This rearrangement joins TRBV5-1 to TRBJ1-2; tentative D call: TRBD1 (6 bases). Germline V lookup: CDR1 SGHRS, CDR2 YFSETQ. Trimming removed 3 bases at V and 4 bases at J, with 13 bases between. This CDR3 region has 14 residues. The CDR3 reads CASSSTQGSYGYTF. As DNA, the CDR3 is TGCGCCAGCAGCTCGACCCAGGGGAGCTATGGCTACACCTTC.

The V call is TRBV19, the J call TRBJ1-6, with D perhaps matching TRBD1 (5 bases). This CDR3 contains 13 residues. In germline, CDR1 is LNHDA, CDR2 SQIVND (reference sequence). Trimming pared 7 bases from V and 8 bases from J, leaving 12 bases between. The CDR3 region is CASNQGLDSPLHF. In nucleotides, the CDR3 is TGTGCCAGTAACCAGGGCTTGGATTCACCCCTCCACTTT. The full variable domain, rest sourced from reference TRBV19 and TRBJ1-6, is DGGITQSPKYLFRKEGQNVTLSCEQNLNHDAMYWYRQDPGQGLRLIYYSQIVNDFQKGDIAEGYSVSREKKESFPLTVTSAQKNPTAFYLCASNQGLDSPLHFGNGTRLTVT.

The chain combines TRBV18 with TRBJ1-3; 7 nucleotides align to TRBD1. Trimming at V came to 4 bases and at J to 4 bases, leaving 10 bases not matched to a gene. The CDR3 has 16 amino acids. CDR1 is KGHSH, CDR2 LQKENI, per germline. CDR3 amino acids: CASSQLGTGVGNTIYF. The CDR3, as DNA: TGTGCCAGCTCACAACTTGGAACAGGGGTCGGAAACACCATATATTTT.

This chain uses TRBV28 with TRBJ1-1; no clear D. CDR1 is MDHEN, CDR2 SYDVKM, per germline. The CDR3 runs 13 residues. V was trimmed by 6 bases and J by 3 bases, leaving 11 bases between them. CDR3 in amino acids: CASRESPDTEAFF. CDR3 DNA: TGTGCCAGCAGAGAGTCCCCCGACACTGAAGCTTTCTTT.

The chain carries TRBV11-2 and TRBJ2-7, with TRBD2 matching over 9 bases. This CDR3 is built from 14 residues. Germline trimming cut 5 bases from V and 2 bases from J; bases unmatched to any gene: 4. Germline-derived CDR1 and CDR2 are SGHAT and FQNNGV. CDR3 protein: CASSPERGAYEQYF. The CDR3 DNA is TGTGCCAGCAGCCCAGAGCGGGGGGCCTACGAGCAGTACTTC.

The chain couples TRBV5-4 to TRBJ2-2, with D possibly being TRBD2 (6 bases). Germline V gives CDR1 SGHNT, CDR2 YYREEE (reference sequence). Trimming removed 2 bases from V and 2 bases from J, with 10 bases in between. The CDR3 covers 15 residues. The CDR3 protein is CASSFETRNTGELFF. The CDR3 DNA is TGTGCCAGCAGCTTTGAGACTAGAAACACCGGGGAGCTGTTTTTT.

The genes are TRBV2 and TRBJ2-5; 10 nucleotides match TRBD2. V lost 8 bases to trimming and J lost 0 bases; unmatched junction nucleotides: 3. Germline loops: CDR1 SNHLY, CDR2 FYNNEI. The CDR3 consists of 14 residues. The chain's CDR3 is CASGLAGDQETQYF. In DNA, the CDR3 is TGTGCCAGCGGGCTAGCGGGGGACCAAGAGACCCAGTACTTC.

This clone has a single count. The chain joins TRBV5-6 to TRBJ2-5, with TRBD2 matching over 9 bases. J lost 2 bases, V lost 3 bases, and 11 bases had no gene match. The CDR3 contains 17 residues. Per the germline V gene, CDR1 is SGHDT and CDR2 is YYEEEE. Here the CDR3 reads CASSSVGASGEQETQYF. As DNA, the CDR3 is TGTGCCAGCAGCTCCGTGGGAGCTAGCGGGGAACAAGAGACCCAGTACTTC.

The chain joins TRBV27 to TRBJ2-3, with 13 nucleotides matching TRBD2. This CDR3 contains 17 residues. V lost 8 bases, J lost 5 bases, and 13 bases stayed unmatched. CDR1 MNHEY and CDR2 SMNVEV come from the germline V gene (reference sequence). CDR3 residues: CASSLRLAGGPLDTQYF. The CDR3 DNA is TGTGCCAGCTCTCTAAGACTAGCGGGGGGCCCTCTAGATACGCAGTATTTT.

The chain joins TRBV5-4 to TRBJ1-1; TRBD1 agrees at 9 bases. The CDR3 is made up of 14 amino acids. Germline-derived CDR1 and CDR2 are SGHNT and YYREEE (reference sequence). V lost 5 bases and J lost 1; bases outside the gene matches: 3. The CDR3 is CASRLGQGNTEAFF. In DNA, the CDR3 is TGTGCCAGCAGGCTGGGACAGGGGAACACTGAAGCTTTCTTT.

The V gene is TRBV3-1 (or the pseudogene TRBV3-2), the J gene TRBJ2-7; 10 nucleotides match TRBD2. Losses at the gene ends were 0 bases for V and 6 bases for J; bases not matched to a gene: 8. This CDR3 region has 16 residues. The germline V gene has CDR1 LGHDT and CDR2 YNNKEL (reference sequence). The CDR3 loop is CASSQDKTSGVSEQYF. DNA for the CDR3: TGTGCCAGCAGCCAAGATAAAACTAGCGGGGTGTCCGAGCAGTACTTC.

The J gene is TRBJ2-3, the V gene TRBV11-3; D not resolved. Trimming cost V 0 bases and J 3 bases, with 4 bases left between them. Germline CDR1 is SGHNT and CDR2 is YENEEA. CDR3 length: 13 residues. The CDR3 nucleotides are TGTGCCAGCAGCTTAGATCATACAGATACGCAGTATTTT. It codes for CASSLDHTDTQYF.

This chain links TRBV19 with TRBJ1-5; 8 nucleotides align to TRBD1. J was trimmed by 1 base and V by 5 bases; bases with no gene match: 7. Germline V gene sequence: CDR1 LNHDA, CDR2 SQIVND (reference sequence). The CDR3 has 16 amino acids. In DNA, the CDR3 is TGTGCCAGTAGTTCCTGGACAGGGAAAAGCAATCAGCCCCAGCATTTT. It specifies CASSSWTGKSNQPQHF.

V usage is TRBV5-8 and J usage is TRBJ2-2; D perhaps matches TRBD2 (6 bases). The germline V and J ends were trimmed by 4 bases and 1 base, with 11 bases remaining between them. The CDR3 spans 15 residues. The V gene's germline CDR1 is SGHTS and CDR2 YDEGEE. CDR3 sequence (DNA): TGTGCCAGCAGCCACCGGCGGGGGAACACCGGGGAGCTGTTTTTT. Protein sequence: CASSHRRGNTGELFF.

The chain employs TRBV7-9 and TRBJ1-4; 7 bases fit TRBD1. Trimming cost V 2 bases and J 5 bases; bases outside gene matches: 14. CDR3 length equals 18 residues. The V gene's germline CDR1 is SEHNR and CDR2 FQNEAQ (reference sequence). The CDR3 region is CASSLSLGAGQWNEKLFF. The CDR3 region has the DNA TGTGCCAGCAGCTTATCTCTGGGGGCGGGACAGTGGAATGAAAAACTGTTTTTT.

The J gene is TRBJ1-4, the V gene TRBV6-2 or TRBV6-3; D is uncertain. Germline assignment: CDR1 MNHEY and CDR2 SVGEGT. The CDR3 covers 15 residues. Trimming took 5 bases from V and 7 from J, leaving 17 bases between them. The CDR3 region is CASSPDLPGLEKLFF. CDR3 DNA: TGTGCCAGCAGTCCGGACTTGCCGGGCCTTGAAAAACTGTTTTTT.

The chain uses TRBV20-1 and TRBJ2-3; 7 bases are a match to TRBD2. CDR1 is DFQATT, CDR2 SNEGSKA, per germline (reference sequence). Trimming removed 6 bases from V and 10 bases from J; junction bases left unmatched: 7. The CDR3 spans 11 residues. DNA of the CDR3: TGCAGTGCAAGTGTTAGCGGGCCGCAGTATTTT. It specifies CSASVSGPQYF.

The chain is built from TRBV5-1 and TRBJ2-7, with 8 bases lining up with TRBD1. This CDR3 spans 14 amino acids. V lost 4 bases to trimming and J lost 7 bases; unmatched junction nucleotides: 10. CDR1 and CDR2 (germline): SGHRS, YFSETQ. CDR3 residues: CASSEDRVRSEQYF. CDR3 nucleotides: TGCGCCAGCAGCGAGGACAGGGTACGGAGTGAGCAGTACTTC.

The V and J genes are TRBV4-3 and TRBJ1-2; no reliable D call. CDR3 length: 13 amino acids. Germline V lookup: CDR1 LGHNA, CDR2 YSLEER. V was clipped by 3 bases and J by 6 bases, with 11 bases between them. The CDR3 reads CASSHKARDGYTF. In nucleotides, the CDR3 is TGCGCCAGCAGCCATAAAGCCCGGGATGGCTACACCTTC.

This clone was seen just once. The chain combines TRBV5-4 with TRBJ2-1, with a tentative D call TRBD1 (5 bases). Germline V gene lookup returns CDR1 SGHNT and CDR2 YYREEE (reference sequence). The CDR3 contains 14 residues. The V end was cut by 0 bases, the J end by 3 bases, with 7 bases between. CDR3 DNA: TGTGCCAGCAGCTTGGAGGGGCTCTACAATGAGCAGTTCTTC. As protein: CASSLEGLYNEQFF.